This T cell receptor (beta chain) emerged from a study of early stage breast cancer tumors. This clone was found once. Measured with immunoSEQ multiplex PCR; TCRdb has only the in-frame clones, and not every one. The sample records about 69,000 clones, approximately 84% being singletons. This sequence originates from a person aged 35 to 50 with breast cancer. The sequencing sample was made of blood.

CDR3 residues: CASSYGQRETQYF. CDR3 DNA: TGTGCCAGCAGCTACGGACAGAGGGAGACCCAGTACTTC. V gene TRBV7-9 combines with J gene TRBJ2-5, with D possibly TRBD1 on 6 matching bases. The CDR3 spans 13 residues. Germline V gene data show CDR1 as SEHNR and CDR2 as FQNEAQ (reference sequence). Trimming shortened V by 4 bases and J by 5 bases, and 11 bases separated the two germline ends.